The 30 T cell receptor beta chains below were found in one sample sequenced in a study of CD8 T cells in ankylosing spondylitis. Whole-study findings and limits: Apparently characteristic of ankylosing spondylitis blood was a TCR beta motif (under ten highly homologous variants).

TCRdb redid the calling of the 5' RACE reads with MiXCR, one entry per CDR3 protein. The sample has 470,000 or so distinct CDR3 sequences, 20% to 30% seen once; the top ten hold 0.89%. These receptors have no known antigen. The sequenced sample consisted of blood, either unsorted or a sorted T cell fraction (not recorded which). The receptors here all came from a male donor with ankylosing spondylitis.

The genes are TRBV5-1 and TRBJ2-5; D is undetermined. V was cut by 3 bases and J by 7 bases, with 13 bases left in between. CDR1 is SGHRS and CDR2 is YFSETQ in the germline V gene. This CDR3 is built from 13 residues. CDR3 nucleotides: TGCGCCAGCAGCTCCCGAGAATACGGGACCCAGTACTTC. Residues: CASSSREYGTQYF.

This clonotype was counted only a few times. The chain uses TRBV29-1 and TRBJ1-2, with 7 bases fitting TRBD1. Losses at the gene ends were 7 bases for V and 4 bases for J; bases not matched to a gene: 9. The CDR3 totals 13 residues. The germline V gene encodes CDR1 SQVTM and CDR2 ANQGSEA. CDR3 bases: TGCAGCGGAACACAGGGGACTGGCTATGGCTACACCTTC. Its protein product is CSGTQGTGYGYTF.

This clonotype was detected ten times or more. DNA of the CDR3: TGCAGCGTTGAGGAGGGAGGAAACACTGAAGCTTTCTTT. It is translated as CSVEEGGNTEAFF. The chain joins TRBV29-1 to TRBJ1-1; D is unresolved. The V end was cut by 3 bases, the J end by 2 bases, with 10 bases between. CDR1 and CDR2 from the germline V gene are SQVTM and ANQGSEA. The CDR3 spans 13 residues. Complete variable domain (other parts from reference TRBV29-1 and TRBJ1-1): SAVISQKPSRDICQRGTSLTIQCQVDSQVTMMFWYRQQPGQSLTLIATANQGSEATYESGFVIDKFPISRPNLTFSTLTVSNMSPEDSSIYLCSVEEGGNTEAFFGQGTRLTVV.

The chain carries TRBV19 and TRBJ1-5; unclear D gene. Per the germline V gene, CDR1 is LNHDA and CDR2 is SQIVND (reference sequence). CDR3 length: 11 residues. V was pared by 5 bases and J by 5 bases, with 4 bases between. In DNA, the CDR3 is TGTGCCAGTAGTGGGGATCAGCCCCAGCATTTT. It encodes CASSGDQPQHF.

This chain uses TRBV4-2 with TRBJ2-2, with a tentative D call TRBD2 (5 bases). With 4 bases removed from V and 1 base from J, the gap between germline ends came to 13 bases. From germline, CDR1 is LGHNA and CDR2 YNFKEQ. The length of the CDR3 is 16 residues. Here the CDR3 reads CASSPLISGNTGELFF. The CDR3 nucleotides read TGTGCCAGCAGCCCGCTGATCAGCGGGAACACCGGGGAGCTGTTTTTT.

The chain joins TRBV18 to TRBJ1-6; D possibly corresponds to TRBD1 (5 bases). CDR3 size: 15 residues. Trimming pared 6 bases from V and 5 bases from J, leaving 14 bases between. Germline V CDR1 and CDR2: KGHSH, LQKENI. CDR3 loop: CASSSLGDDNSPLHF. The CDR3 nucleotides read TGTGCCAGCTCGTCCCTAGGGGACGATAATTCACCCCTCCACTTT.

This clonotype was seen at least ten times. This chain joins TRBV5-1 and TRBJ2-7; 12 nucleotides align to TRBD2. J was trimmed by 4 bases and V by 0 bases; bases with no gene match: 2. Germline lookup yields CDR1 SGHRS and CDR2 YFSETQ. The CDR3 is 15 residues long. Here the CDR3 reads CASSLVTSGSYEQYF. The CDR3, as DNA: TGCGCCAGCAGCTTGGTGACTAGCGGGAGTTACGAGCAGTACTTC. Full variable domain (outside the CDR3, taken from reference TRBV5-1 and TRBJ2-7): KAGVTQTPRYLIKTRGQQVTLSCSPISGHRSVSWYQQTPGQGLQFLFEYFSETQRNKGNFPGRFSGRQFSNSRSEMNVSTLELGDSALYLCASSLVTSGSYEQYFGPGTRLTVT.

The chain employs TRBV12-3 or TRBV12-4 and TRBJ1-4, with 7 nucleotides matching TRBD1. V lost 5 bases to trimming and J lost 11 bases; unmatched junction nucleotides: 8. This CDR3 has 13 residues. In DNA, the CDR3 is TGTGCCAGCAGTGGGCGACAGGGTAGGAAACTGTTTTTT. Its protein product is CASSGRQGRKLFF.

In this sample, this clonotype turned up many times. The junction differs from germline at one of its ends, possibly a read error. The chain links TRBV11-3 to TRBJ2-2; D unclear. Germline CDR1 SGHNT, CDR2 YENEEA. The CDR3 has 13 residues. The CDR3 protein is CASSLENTGELFF. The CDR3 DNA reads TGTGCCAGCAGTTTAGAGAACACCGGGGAGCTGTTTTTT.

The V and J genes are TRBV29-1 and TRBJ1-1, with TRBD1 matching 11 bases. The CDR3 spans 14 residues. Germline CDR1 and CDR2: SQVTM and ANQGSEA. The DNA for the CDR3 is TGCGTTGAAGATGGGACAGGGGGGGGCACTGAAGCTTTCTTT. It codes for CVEDGTGGGTEAFF.

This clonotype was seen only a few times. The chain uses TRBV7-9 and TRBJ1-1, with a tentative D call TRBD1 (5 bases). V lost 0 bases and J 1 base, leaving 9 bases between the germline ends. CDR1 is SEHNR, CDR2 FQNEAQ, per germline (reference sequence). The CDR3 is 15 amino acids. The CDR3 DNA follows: TGTGCCAGCAGCTTAGCGACTGGGGCGAACACTGAAGCTTTCTTT. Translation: CASSLATGANTEAFF.

DNA of the CDR3: TGTGCCACTGAGCGGGATTCGTACCAAGAGACCCAGTACTTC. This sequence encodes CATERDSYQETQYF. The V gene is TRBV6-2 or TRBV6-3, the J gene TRBJ2-5; 7 bases line up with TRBD2. The trim removed 10 bases at V and 0 bases at J, leaving 8 bases unmatched. Germline CDR1 reads MNHEY; CDR2 reads SVGEGT. This CDR3 region has 14 residues.

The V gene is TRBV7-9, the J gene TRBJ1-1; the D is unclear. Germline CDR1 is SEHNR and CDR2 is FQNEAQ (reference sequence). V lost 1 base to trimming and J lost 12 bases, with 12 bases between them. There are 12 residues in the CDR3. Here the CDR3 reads CASSLESGSPFF. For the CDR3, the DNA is TGTGCCAGCAGCTTAGAATCTGGGTCCCCTTTCTTT.

The CDR3 protein is CASSQQNTDTQYF. Here the CDR3 DNA reads TGTGCCAGCAGCCAGCAGAACACAGATACGCAGTATTTT. This chain connects TRBV11-2 to TRBJ2-3; unclear D gene. The CDR3 consists of 13 residues. The V gene lost 5 bases and the J gene lost 2 bases, with 8 bases spanning the gap. Germline loops: CDR1 SGHAT, CDR2 FQNNGV.

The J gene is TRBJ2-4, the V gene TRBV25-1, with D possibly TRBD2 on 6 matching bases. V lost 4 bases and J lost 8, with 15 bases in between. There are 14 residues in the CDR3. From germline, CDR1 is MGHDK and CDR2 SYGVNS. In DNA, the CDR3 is TGTGCCAGCAGTGCTGGATTCTCGGGAGACATTCAGTACTTC. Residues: CASSAGFSGDIQYF.

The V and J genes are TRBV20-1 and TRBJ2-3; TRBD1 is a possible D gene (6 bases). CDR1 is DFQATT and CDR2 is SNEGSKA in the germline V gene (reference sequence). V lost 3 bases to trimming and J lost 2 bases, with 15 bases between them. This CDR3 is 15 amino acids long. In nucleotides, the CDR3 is TGCAGTGCTAGCCACAGGGCCGACTTCACAGATACGCAGTATTTT. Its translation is CSASHRADFTDTQYF.

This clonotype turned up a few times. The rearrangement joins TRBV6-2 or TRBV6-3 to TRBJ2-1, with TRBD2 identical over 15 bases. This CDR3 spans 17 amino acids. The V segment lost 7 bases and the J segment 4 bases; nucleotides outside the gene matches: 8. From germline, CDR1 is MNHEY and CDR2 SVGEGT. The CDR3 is CASTQPGLAGGYNEQFF. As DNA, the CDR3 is TGTGCCAGCACCCAACCGGGACTAGCGGGAGGTTACAATGAGCAGTTCTTC.

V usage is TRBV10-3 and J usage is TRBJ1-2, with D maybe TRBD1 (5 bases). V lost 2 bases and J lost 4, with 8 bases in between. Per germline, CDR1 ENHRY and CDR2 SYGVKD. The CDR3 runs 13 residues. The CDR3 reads CAISERDVYGYTF. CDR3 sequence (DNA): TGTGCCATCAGTGAGAGGGACGTCTATGGCTACACCTTC.

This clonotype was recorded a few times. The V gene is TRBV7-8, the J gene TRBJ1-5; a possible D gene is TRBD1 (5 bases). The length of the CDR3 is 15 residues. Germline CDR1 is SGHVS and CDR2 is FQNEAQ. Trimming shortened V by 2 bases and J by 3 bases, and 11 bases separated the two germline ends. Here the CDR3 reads CASSLRGGLNQPQHF. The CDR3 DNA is TGTGCCAGCAGCTTAAGGGGCGGACTCAATCAGCCCCAGCATTTT.

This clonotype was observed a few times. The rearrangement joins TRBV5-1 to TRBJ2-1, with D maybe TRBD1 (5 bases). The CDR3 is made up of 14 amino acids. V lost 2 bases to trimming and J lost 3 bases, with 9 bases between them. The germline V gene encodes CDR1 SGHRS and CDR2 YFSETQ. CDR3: CASSFQGLYNEQFF. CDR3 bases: TGCGCCAGCAGCTTCCAGGGTCTCTACAATGAGCAGTTCTTC.

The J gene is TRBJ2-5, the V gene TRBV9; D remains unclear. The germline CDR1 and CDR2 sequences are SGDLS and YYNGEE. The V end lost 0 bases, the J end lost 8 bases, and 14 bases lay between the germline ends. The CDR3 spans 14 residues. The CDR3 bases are TGTGCCAGCAGCGTAGAGATCCACCCCCCAACCCAGTACTTC. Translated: CASSVEIHPPTQYF.

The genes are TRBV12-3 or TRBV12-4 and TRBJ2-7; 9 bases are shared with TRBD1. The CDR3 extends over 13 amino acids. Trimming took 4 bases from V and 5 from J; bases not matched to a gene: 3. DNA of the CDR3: TGTGCCAGCAGTTCGGGACAGGGCAACGAGCAGTACTTC. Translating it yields CASSSGQGNEQYF.

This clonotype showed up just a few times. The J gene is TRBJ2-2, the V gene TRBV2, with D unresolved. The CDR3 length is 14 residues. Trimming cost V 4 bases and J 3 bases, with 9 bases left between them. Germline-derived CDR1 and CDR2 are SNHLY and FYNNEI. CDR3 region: CASSGGVYTGELFF. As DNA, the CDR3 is TGTGCCAGCAGTGGAGGCGTATACACCGGGGAGCTGTTTTTT.

In DNA form, the CDR3 reads TGTGCCAGCTCACCTACTAGCGGGACGGGCAATGAGCAGTTCTTC. Protein: CASSPTSGTGNEQFF. The V and J genes are TRBV18 and TRBJ2-1; 10 positions match TRBD2. Losses at the gene ends were 3 bases for V and 6 bases for J; bases not matched to a gene: 5. Germline V CDR1 and CDR2: KGHSH, LQKENI. The CDR3 loop spans 15 amino acids.

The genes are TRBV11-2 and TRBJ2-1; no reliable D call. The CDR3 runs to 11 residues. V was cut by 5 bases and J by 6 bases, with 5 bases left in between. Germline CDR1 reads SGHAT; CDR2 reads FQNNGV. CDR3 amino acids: CASSPSNEQFF. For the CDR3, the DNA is TGTGCCAGCAGCCCGTCCAATGAGCAGTTCTTC.

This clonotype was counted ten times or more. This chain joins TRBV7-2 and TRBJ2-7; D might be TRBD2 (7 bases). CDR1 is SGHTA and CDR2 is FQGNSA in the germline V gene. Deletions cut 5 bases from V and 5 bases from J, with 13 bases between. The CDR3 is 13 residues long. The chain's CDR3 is CASSKGGTHEQYF. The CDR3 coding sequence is TGTGCCAGCAGCAAGGGGGGGACCCACGAGCAGTACTTC.

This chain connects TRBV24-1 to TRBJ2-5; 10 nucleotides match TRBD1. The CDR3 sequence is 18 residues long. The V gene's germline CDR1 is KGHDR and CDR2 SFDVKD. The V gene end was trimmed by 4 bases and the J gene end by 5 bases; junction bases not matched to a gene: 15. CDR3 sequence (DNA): TGTGCCACCAGTGAATCAGGGCTACGGGGACAGGGGAACGAGACCCAGTACTTC. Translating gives CATSESGLRGQGNETQYF.

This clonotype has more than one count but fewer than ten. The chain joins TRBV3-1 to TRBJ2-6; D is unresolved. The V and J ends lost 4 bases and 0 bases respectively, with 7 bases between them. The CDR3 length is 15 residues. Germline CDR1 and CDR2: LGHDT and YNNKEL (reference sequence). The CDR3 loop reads CASSPLVSGANVLTF. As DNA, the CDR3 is TGTGCCAGCAGCCCCCTTGTCTCTGGGGCCAACGTCCTGACTTTC.

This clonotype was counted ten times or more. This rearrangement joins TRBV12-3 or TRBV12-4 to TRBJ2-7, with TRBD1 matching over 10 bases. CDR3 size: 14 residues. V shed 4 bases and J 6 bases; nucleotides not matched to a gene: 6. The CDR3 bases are TGTGCCAGCAGTTCGGGACAGGGGCTCGGCGAGCAGTACTTC. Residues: CASSSGQGLGEQYF.

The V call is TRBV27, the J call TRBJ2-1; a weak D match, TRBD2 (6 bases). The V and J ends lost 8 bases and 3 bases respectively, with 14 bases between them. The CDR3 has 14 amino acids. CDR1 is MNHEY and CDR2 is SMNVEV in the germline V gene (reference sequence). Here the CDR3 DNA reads TGTGCCAGCGGCCGGGACTTTTACTACAATGAGCAGTTCTTC. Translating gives CASGRDFYYNEQFF.